The 29 T cell receptor beta chains in this list originate from one sample, sequenced in a study of OX40 agonist ivuxolimab in advanced cancers. Sequencing used immunoSEQ multiplex PCR; TCRdb keeps in-frame clones, though not all of them. The sample includes 35,000 to 55,000 clones, 84% of them seen just once. Sequencing was performed on CD4+ or CD8+ T cells sorted from blood, taken in a trial of the OX40 agonist ivuxolimab. The receptors were sampled from an adult with an advanced solid tumor such as melanoma, head and neck, liver or kidney cancer.

This clone was counted a few times. This chain uses TRBV6-1 with TRBJ1-2; maybe TRBD1 (6 bases). Looked up from germline, CDR1 is MNHNS and CDR2 is SASEGT. V lost 6 bases and J 4 bases, leaving 18 bases between the germline ends. The CDR3 has 15 residues. CDR3 sequence reads: CASRVGGGVSYGYTF. The CDR3 coding sequence is TGTGCCAGCAGGGTGGGGGGGGGCGTATCCTATGGCTACACCTTC.

The chain couples TRBV4-1 to TRBJ2-5, with 12 bases identical to TRBD1. Germline V gene lookup returns CDR1 MGHRA and CDR2 YSYEKL. This CDR3 is built from 15 residues. The V and J ends lost 4 bases and 4 bases, in that order; junction bases with no gene match: 4. CDR3 protein: CASSPRDRGLETQYF. CDR3 nucleotides: TGCGCCAGCAGCCCCCGGGACAGGGGGCTAGAGACCCAGTACTTC.

The chain couples TRBV11-3 to TRBJ2-5; 7 nucleotides align to TRBD2. Germline CDR1 and CDR2: SGHNT and YENEEA. There are 12 residues in the CDR3. V shed 5 bases and J 7 bases; nucleotides not matched to a gene: 4. The CDR3 spells CASSATGGTQYF. CDR3 DNA: TGTGCCAGCAGCGCAACGGGGGGGACCCAGTACTTC.

This rearrangement joins TRBV29-1 to TRBJ2-5; D is unclear. CDR3 length equals 13 residues. V shed 1 base and J shed 5 bases, with 11 bases lying between them. Per the germline V gene, CDR1 is SQVTM and CDR2 is ANQGSEA. Here the CDR3 DNA reads TGCAGCGTTGAAGGGGGTATTCTTGAGACCCAGTACTTC. Translating gives CSVEGGILETQYF.

This clone was detected a few times. The chain combines TRBV11-3 with TRBJ1-5; possible D gene TRBD1, 6 bases. V was trimmed by 5 bases and J by 6 bases, leaving 17 bases between them. CDR3 size: 15 residues. The germline CDR1 and CDR2 sequences are SGHNT and YENEEA. The CDR3 loop reads CASSIQQGRIQPQHF. CDR3 DNA: TGTGCCAGCAGCATCCAACAGGGTAGGATTCAGCCCCAGCATTTT. The full variable domain, its missing parts supplied by reference TRBV11-3 and TRBJ1-5, is EAGVVQSPRYKIIEKKQPVAFWCNPISGHNTLYWYLQNLGQGPELLIRYENEEAVDDSQLPKDRFSAERLKGVDSTLKIQPAELGDSAVYLCASSIQQGRIQPQHFGDGTRLSIL.

The chain combines TRBV10-1 with TRBJ1-2, with a possible D match to TRBD1 (6 bases). From germline, CDR1 is WNHNN and CDR2 SYGVQD (reference sequence). CDR3 size: 13 residues. V lost 5 bases to trimming and J lost 7 bases, with 14 bases between them. CDR3 amino acids: CASSIGGTGGYTF. The CDR3 bases are TGCGCCAGCAGTATAGGGGGAACGGGTGGCTACACCTTC.

V usage is TRBV19 and J usage is TRBJ1-5, with 8 bases that match TRBD1. Germline CDR1 reads LNHDA; CDR2 reads SQIVND (reference sequence). The length of the CDR3 is 15 residues. Trimming took 6 bases from V and 7 from J; bases not matched to a gene: 11. The CDR3 sequence: CASRATGQGGQPQHF. The DNA of the CDR3 is TGTGCCAGTAGGGCCACCGGACAGGGAGGACAGCCCCAGCATTTT.

J is TRBJ2-7 and V is TRBV27; 12 nucleotides line up with TRBD2. CDR1 is MNHEY, CDR2 SMNVEV, per germline (reference sequence). The CDR3 sequence is 19 residues long. V trimming: 6 bases; J trimming: 4 bases; junction bases outside the gene matches: 19. CDR3 nucleotides: TGTGCCAGCAGCCCGGGACTAGCGGGCCCGATAACCGGGTTTTACGAGCAGTACTTC. It specifies CASSPGLAGPITGFYEQYF.

The V call is TRBV7-9, the J call TRBJ2-5; possibly TRBD2 for D (6 bases). The CDR3 has 15 residues. Trimming stripped 2 bases from V and 2 bases from J, with 12 bases between. CDR1 and CDR2 from the germline V gene are SEHNR and FQNEAQ (reference sequence). CDR3 loop: CASSLTSSNQETQYF. CDR3 DNA sequence: TGTGCCAGCAGCTTAACTAGCAGTAATCAAGAGACCCAGTACTTC.

CDR3 sequence (DNA): TGTGCCATCAGTGACCCGGGAGCTGGAGATACGCAGTATTTT. Translation gives CAISDPGAGDTQYF. The V and J genes are TRBV10-3 and TRBJ2-3; D possibly corresponds to TRBD2 (6 bases). Germline lookup yields CDR1 ENHRY and CDR2 SYGVKD. The CDR3 spans 14 residues. V was cut by 3 bases and J by 5 bases, with 12 bases left in between.

The chain combines TRBV7-8 with TRBJ2-7; D uncertain. V shed 1 base and J shed 4 bases, with 11 bases lying between them. The CDR3 has 14 residues. Germline-derived CDR1 and CDR2 are SGHVS and FQNEAQ. The CDR3 here is CASSLEAGEYEQYF. DNA of the CDR3: TGTGCCAGCAGCTTAGAGGCAGGCGAGTACGAGCAGTACTTC.

This chain connects TRBV5-6 to TRBJ1-2; tentative D call: TRBD1 (6 bases). This CDR3 spans 14 amino acids. Germline V gene sequence: CDR1 SGHDT, CDR2 YYEEEE. Deletions cut 4 bases from V and 7 bases from J, with 17 bases between. The CDR3 sequence is CASSPWGGFGGYTF. DNA for the CDR3: TGTGCCAGCAGCCCCTGGGGGGGCTTCGGTGGCTACACCTTC.

CDR3 DNA sequence: TGTGCCAGCAGAAGAAGACCCGGGGCCAATGAGCAGTTCTTC. Translating it yields CASRRRPGANEQFF. The chain recombines TRBV28 with TRBJ2-1; D is possibly TRBD1 or TRBD2 (5 bases each). The CDR3 extends over 14 amino acids. Germline V lookup: CDR1 MDHEN, CDR2 SYDVKM. V lost 6 bases to trimming and J lost 6 bases, with 15 bases between them.

The genes are TRBV9 and TRBJ2-2; 9 bases agree with TRBD2. The CDR3 has 17 residues. The J segment lost 2 bases and the V segment lost 0 bases, leaving 5 bases of the junction unmatched. Germline V gene data show CDR1 as SGDLS and CDR2 as YYNGEE. Written as DNA, the CDR3 is TGTGCCAGCAGCGTAGGAAGACTAGCGGCTAACACCGGGGAGCTGTTTTTT. Protein: CASSVGRLAANTGELFF.

The chain employs TRBV28 and TRBJ2-5, with D hard to call. With 1 base removed from V and 1 base from J, the gap between germline ends came to 7 bases. Germline assignment: CDR1 MDHEN and CDR2 SYDVKM. CDR3 length: 14 amino acids. CDR3 loop: CASSLFSSQETQYF. CDR3 DNA: TGTGCCAGCAGTTTATTTTCCAGCCAAGAGACCCAGTACTTC.

The gene calls are TRBV7-9 and TRBJ1-5; perhaps TRBD1 as D (5 bases). Germline V gene data show CDR1 as SEHNR and CDR2 as FQNEAQ (reference sequence). The CDR3 sequence is 16 residues long. V was shortened by 3 bases and J by 0 bases, with 12 bases between the two germline ends. In DNA form, the CDR3 reads TGTGCCAGCAGCTTTTCCCAGGGAGATAGCAATCAGCCCCAGCATTTT. Translating it yields CASSFSQGDSNQPQHF. The entire variable domain, with the rest obtained from reference TRBV7-9 and TRBJ1-5, is as follows: DTGVSQNPRHKITKRGQNVTFRCDPISEHNRLYWYRQTLGQGPEFLTYFQNEAQLEKSRLLSDRFSAERPKGSFSTLEIQRTEQGDSAMYLCASSFSQGDSNQPQHFGDGTRLSIL.

The rearrangement links TRBV4-2 to TRBJ2-5, with TRBD2 matching over 10 bases. The CDR3 runs to 15 residues. V dropped 4 bases and J dropped 5; count of bases not matched to a gene: 7. Germline CDR1 is LGHNA and CDR2 is YNFKEQ. This CDR3 reads CASSPSGGAGETQYF. The CDR3 region has the DNA TGTGCCAGCAGCCCGAGCGGGGGGGCCGGCGAGACCCAGTACTTC.

The chain couples TRBV4-3 to TRBJ2-1, with no clear D. This CDR3 is 16 amino acids long. Trimming left V 0 bases short and J 5 bases short, with 14 bases between. Germline V lookup: CDR1 LGHNA, CDR2 YSLEER. In DNA, the CDR3 is TGCGCCAGCAGCCAAGATAAATGGGTTGTCGACAATGAGCAGTTCTTC. Residues: CASSQDKWVVDNEQFF.

This CDR3 is CASSSPTSGRAPNTGELFF. Written as DNA, the CDR3 is TGTGCCAGCAGCTCCCCGACTAGCGGGAGGGCCCCGAACACCGGGGAGCTGTTTTTT. The V and J genes are TRBV7-2 and TRBJ2-2; 14 positions match TRBD2. The germline gives CDR1 SGHTA, CDR2 FQGNSA. With V trimmed by 4 bases and J by 0 bases, 7 bases remained unmatched. This CDR3 has 19 amino acids.

The V call is TRBV7-6, the J call TRBJ2-1; TRBD2 aligns across 16 bases. Trimming removed 5 bases from V and 4 bases from J; junction bases left unmatched: 8. CDR1 SGHVS and CDR2 FNYEAQ come from the germline V gene. The CDR3 loop spans 18 amino acids. As DNA, the CDR3 is TGTGCCAGCAGCCCGGGACTAGCGGGGGGGCTGCTGTACAATGAGCAGTTCTTC. Translated: CASSPGLAGGLLYNEQFF.

The rearrangement joins TRBV13 to TRBJ2-5; no reliable D call. Germline lookup yields CDR1 PRHDT and CDR2 FYEKMQ (reference sequence). The CDR3 contains 14 residues. Trimming removed 0 bases at V and 1 base at J, with 6 bases between. The chain's CDR3 is CASSLGQAQETQYF. The CDR3 coding sequence is TGTGCCAGCAGCTTAGGGCAGGCCCAAGAGACCCAGTACTTC. The whole variable domain, remainder taken from reference TRBV13 and TRBJ2-5, is AAGVIQSPRHLIKEKRETATLKCYPIPRHDTVYWYQQGPGQDPQFLISFYEKMQSDKGSIPDRFSAQQFSDYHSELNMSSLELGDSALYFCASSLGQAQETQYFGPGTRLLVL.

V usage is TRBV27 and J usage is TRBJ1-2; 9 bases align to TRBD1. Germline V gene lookup returns CDR1 MNHEY and CDR2 SMNVEV (reference sequence). The length of the CDR3 is 14 residues. The V gene end was trimmed by 5 bases and the J gene end by 7 bases; junction bases not matched to a gene: 8. In nucleotides, the CDR3 is TGTGCCAGCAGTCCCGGGACAGGGTATGGTGGCTACACCTTC. It specifies CASSPGTGYGGYTF.

This rearrangement joins TRBV19 to TRBJ2-7; 7 bases match TRBD2. The CDR3 consists of 14 residues. Looked up from germline, CDR1 is LNHDA and CDR2 is SQIVND (reference sequence). The V gene end was trimmed by 3 bases and the J gene end by 4 bases; junction bases not matched to a gene: 6. CDR3 in amino acids: CASSITLAAYEQYF. CDR3 sequence (DNA): TGTGCCAGTAGTATTACCCTAGCGGCGTACGAGCAGTACTTC.

The V gene is TRBV28, the J gene TRBJ2-1; 7 bases align to TRBD1. Per germline, CDR1 MDHEN and CDR2 SYDVKM. V lost 3 bases, J lost 0 bases, and 2 bases stayed unmatched. CDR3 length equals 15 residues. The CDR3 sequence is CASSLGQSSYNEQFF. The CDR3 DNA follows: TGTGCCAGCAGTTTGGGACAGAGCTCCTACAATGAGCAGTTCTTC.

A word on this clone: The sample has other DNA sequences that encode this CDR3 too. V and J are TRBV6-1 and TRBJ1-2; 9 bases agree with TRBD1. V lost 8 bases to trimming and J lost 2 bases; unmatched junction nucleotides: 9. Germline CDR1 MNHNS, CDR2 SASEGT. This CDR3 comprises 15 residues. CDR3 residues: CASRTGQGPNYGYTF. The CDR3 bases are TGTGCCAGCCGGACGGGACAGGGTCCCAACTATGGCTACACCTTC.

This chain joins TRBV9 and TRBJ1-1; TRBD1 matches 9 bases. The CDR3 runs to 15 residues. Germline V gives CDR1 SGDLS, CDR2 YYNGEE. V lost 4 bases, J lost 6 bases, and 10 bases stayed unmatched. The CDR3 protein is CASSPSGQGSSEAFF. CDR3 nucleotides: TGTGCCAGCAGCCCGAGCGGACAGGGGTCTTCTGAAGCTTTCTTT. The variable domain in full, with the rest retrieved from reference TRBV9 and TRBJ1-1, is DSGVTQTPKHLITATGQRVTLRCSPRSGDLSVYWYQQSLDQGLQFLIQYYNGEERAKGNILERFSAQQFPDLHSELNLSSLELGDSALYFCASSPSGQGSSEAFFGQGTRLTVV.

J is TRBJ1-4 and V is TRBV28; D unresolved. Trimming shortened V by 5 bases and J by 3 bases, and 13 bases separated the two germline ends. CDR3 length: 15 residues. Germline values: CDR1 MDHEN, CDR2 SYDVKM. The CDR3 sequence is CASSPQTAPNEKLFF. For the CDR3, the DNA is TGTGCCAGCAGTCCCCAAACAGCCCCTAATGAAAAACTGTTTTTT.

The J gene is TRBJ1-1, the V gene TRBV7-9; no firm D call. CDR1 is SEHNR, CDR2 FQNEAQ, per germline (reference sequence). Trimming took 4 bases from V and 2 from J, leaving 11 bases between them. The CDR3 loop spans 14 amino acids. This CDR3 is CASSSEDGNTEAFF. The DNA of the CDR3 is TGTGCCAGCAGCTCCGAAGACGGAAACACTGAAGCTTTCTTT.

This rearrangement joins TRBV2 to TRBJ2-3; D gene uncertain. There are 14 residues in the CDR3. V shed 8 bases and J shed 4 bases, with 16 bases lying between them. Germline CDR1 and CDR2: SNHLY and FYNNEI. The CDR3 DNA reads TGTGCCAGCGAGGTTGCTTCACAGTCAGATACGCAGTATTTT. Protein sequence: CASEVASQSDTQYF.